This record looks at one T cell receptor (beta chain) sequence and its context. Its antigen remains unknown. PCR involved 60 Vbeta and 13 Jbeta primers. Produced via immunoSEQ multiplex PCR; TCRdb's table is partial and in-frame only. The sample includes about 150,000 clones, roughly 81% of them seen just once. This sample is part of a study of cytomegalovirus exposure and HLA in healthy donors. V was shortened by 4 bases and J by 3 bases, with 7 bases between the two germline ends. Per germline, CDR1 MGHRA and CDR2 YSYEKL. The CDR3 contains 13 residues. General observations from the study: A later analysis found TCR association rates differed by HLA locus, highest for DRB1 and lowest for HLA-C. Per published reports, the classifier diagnosed cytomegalovirus status with high specificity and sensitivity. The study carried out a later analysis of TCR beta sequences. It associated approximately 16,000 of them with specific HLA alleles at a false discovery rate of 0.05.

This receptor was identified in a girl aged 10-17 years in good health and CMV-seropositive. Source material: PBMCs. The chain joins TRBV4-1 to TRBJ1-3; TRBD1 is a possible D gene (6 bases). In nucleotides, the CDR3 is TGCGCCAGCAGCCGGGACAATGGAAACACCATATATTTT. Amino acid sequence: CASSRDNGNTIYF.